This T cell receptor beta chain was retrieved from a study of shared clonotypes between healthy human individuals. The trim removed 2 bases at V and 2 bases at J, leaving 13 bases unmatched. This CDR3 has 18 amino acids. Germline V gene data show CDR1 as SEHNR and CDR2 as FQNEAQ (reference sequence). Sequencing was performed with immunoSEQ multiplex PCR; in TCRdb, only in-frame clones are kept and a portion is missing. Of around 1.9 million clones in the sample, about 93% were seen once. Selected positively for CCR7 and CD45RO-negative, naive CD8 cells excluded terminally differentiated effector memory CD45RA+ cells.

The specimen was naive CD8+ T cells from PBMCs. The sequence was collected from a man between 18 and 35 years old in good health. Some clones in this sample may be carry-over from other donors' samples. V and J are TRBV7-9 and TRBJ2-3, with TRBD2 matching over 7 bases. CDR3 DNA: TGTGCCAGCAGCTTAAAGGTGGTTGAGGGAGGGTCCACAGATACGCAGTATTTT. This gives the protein CASSLKVVEGGSTDTQYF.